This T cell receptor (beta chain) was recorded in a study of T cell responses to AZD1222 COVID-19 vaccine. Whole-study findings and limits: White British people made up most donors, females outnumbered males, and clonal diversity was possibly underestimated. Vaccine-related CD4 TCRs covered spike, predominating at 160-218 and 743-854. Spike-specific TCR breadth and depth rose after two AZD1222 doses. Seropositive at baseline were only 5 or 6 AZD1222 recipients.

Sequencing was performed with immunoSEQ multiplex PCR; in TCRdb, only in-frame clones are kept and a portion is missing. The profile shows around 140,000 clones, 70% to 90% of them singletons. As for this clone: Its target is unknown.

Trimming took 5 bases from V and 1 from J, leaving 8 bases between them. The CDR3 has 14 residues. Germline CDR1 and CDR2: SEHNR and FQNEAQ (reference sequence). The specimen was peripheral blood, collected on day 0 of AZD1222 vaccination. V usage is TRBV7-9 and J usage is TRBJ2-2, with unresolved D. This TCR was sampled from an adult in good health. The CDR3 here is CASSPRQNTGELFF. In DNA form, the CDR3 reads TGTGCCAGCAGCCCCCGTCAGAACACCGGGGAGCTGTTTTTT.